This T cell receptor (beta chain) was recorded in a study of long-term antiretroviral therapy in people with HIV. Running of the v3.0 immunoSEQ assay took place at survey level. Only in-frame clones appear in the TCRdb table, and some are missing; sequencing was by immunoSEQ multiplex PCR. This repertoire shows more than 11,000 clones, more than 75% found once; its top ten account for 25% to 35%. The CDR3 spans 15 residues. Germline V gene sequence: CDR1 MNHEY, CDR2 SVGAGI. V dropped 6 bases and J dropped 0 bases, with 11 bases sitting between them. The source of this sequence is a middle-aged man with HIV. V gene TRBV6-5 combines with J gene TRBJ2-2, with a possible D match to TRBD2 (6 bases). This specimen was unsorted PBMCs, taken 3.1 years after starting antiretroviral therapy. The chain's CDR3 is CASRAGGANTGELFF. In DNA, the CDR3 is TGTGCCAGCAGAGCCGGGGGAGCGAACACCGGGGAGCTGTTTTTT.